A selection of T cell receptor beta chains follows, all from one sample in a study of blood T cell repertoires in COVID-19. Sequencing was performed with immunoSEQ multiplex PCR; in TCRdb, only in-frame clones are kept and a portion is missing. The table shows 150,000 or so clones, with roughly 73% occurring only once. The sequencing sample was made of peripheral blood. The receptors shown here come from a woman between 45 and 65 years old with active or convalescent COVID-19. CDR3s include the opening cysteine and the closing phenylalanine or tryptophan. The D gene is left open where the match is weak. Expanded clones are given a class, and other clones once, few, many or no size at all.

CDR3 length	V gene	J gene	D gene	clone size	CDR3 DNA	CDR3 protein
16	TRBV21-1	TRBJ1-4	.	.	TGTGCCAGCAGCAAATATCGACAGGGGCGTAATGAAAAACTGTTTTTT	CASSKYRQGRNEKLFF
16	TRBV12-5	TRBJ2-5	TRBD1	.	TGTGCTAGTGGTTTGAGTAGGACAGGGGGGTACGAGACCCAGTACTTC	CASGLSRTGGYETQYF
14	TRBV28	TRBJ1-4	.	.	TGTGCCAGCATTAGTCAGGGAATCGGGGAAAAACTGTTTTTT	CASISQGIGEKLFF
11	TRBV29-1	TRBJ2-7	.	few	TGCAGCGTTGAACAGTCCTACGAGCAGTACTTC	CSVEQSYEQYF
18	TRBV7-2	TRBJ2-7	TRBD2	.	TGTGCCAGCAGCTCCAGGACTAGCGGGGGGGGGAACTCCTACGAGCAGTACTTC	CASSSRTSGGGNSYEQYF
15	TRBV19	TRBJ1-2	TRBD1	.	TGTGCCAGTAGTAACGGGGACAGGGGTGGCCATGGCTACACCTTC	CASSNGDRGGHGYTF
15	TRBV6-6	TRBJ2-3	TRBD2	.	TGTGCCAGCAGGCTAGCGGGGGGGCCTACAGATACGCAGTATTTT	CASRLAGGPTDTQYF
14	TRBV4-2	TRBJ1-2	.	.	TGTGCCAGCAGCCAAGCAGCGGGCGCCTATGGCTACACCTTC	CASSQAAGAYGYTF
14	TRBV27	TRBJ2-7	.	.	TGTGCCAGCAGCCTAGGGGGGGGTACTTACGAGCAGTACTTC	CASSLGGGTYEQYF
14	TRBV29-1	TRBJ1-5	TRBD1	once	TGCAGCGCTGCCGGGACAGGGTTAAATCAGCCCCAGCATTTT	CSAAGTGLNQPQHF
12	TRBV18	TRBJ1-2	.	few	TGTGCCAGCTCACGAGAGACTGTGGGCTACACCTTC	CASSRETVGYTF
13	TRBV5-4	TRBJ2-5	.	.	TGTGCCAGCAGCGACTCGGGGTTTGAGACCCAGTACTTC	CASSDSGFETQYF
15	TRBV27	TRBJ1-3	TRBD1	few	TGTGCCAGTAGGGCGGGGACAGGGACTGGAAACACCATATATTTT	CASRAGTGTGNTIYF
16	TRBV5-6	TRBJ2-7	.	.	TGTGCCAGCAGCTTGAGGGCGGGGTGGGGCAGCCACGAGCAGTACTTC	CASSLRAGWGSHEQYF
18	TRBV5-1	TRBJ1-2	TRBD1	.	TGCGCCAGCAGCCGGTCGACTATCCCCGGGACAGGGACGAATGGCTACACCTTC	CASSRSTIPGTGTNGYTF
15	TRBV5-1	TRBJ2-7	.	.	TGCGCCAGCAGCTTAGGCAACAGGGTCTGGGACGAGCAGTACTTC	CASSLGNRVWDEQYF
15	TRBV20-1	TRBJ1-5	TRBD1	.	TGCAGTGCTAGTACCCCAGGGGGCAGGGAACAGCCCCAGCATTTT	CSASTPGGREQPQHF
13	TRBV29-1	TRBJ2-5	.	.	TGCAGCGCCAAGGGGAAAGGAGGGGAGACCCAGTACTTC	CSAKGKGGETQYF
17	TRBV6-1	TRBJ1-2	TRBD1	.	TGTGCCAGCAGTGATGCCGTAGGACAGGGGACCGGCTATGGCTACACCTTC	CASSDAVGQGTGYGYTF
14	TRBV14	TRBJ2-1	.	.	TGTGCCAGCAGCCAAGTTTACGTTGGGGCCGAGCAGTTCTTC	CASSQVYVGAEQFF
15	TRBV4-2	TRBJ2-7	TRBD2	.	TGTGCCAGCAGCCAAGCTAGCGGGCGAACCTACGAGCAGTACTTC	CASSQASGRTYEQYF
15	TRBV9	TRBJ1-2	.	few	TGTGCCAGCAGTAGGGGGTGGGGCAGTCAGGATGGCTACACCTTC	CASSRGWGSQDGYTF
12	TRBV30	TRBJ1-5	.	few	TGTGCCTGGGGGGCCTCGGGGCAGCCCCAGCATTTT	CAWGASGQPQHF
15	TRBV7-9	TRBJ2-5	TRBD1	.	TGTGCCAGCAGCCCCGAGACAGGGAAACAAGAGACCCAGTACTTC	CASSPETGKQETQYF
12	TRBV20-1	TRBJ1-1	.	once	TGCAGTGCTAGTGGTCACCTCGGGGAAGCTTTCTTT	CSASGHLGEAFF
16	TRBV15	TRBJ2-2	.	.	TGTGCCACCAGCAGAGATCCCCAGGGAAGGGCCGGGGAGCTGTTTTTT	CATSRDPQGRAGELFF
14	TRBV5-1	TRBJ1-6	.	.	TGCGCCAGCAGAATGTTGGGCGATAATTCACCCCTCCACTTT	CASRMLGDNSPLHF
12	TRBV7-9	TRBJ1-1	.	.	TGTGCCAGCAGCCGAGTGAACACTGAAGCTTTCTTT	CASSRVNTEAFF
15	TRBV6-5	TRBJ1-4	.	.	TGTGCCAGCAGCCCATACCCCACTCCGCTAGAAAAACTGTTTTTT	CASSPYPTPLEKLFF
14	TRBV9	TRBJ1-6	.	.	TGTGCCAGCAGCGTATTAGAATATAATTCACCCCTCCACTTT	CASSVLEYNSPLHF
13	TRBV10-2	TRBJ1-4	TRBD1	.	TGCGCCAGCCATCAGGGGGTGGGTGAAAAACTGTTTTTT	CASHQGVGEKLFF
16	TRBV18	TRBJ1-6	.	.	TGTGCCAGCTCAAGCCATCTCACAGGGAATAATTCACCCCTCCACTTT	CASSSHLTGNNSPLHF
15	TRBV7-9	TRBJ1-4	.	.	TGTGCCAGCAGCTCAGACCGGGACATGAGTGAAAAACTGTTTTTT	CASSSDRDMSEKLFF
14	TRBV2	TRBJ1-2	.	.	TGTGCCAGCAGCCTTAACCAGGGATTTAATGGCTACACCTTC	CASSLNQGFNGYTF